The source of this T cell receptor (beta chain) is a study of OX40 agonist ivuxolimab in advanced cancers. The overall study: Patients were treated with ivuxolimab, an agonistic anti-OX40 (CD134) antibody. Overall study findings and caveats: Determination of antigen specificity was not performed for the expanded peripheral T cells.

Generated by immunoSEQ multiplex PCR, the TCRdb table keeps only in-frame clones and is missing some. The sample records some 94,000 clones, 92% being singletons. Comment on this clone: What it binds is unknown.

Blood draws occurred at baseline, cycle 4 day 1, and cycle 7 day 1. The CDR3 totals 16 residues. The junction had 10 bases not matched to a gene; V was cut back by 4 bases and J by 7 bases. Germline V gene lookup returns CDR1 MNHEY and CDR2 SMNVEV (reference sequence). This material consisted of CD4+ or CD8+ T cells sorted from blood, taken in a trial of the OX40 agonist ivuxolimab. This receptor was identified in an adult with an advanced solid tumor such as melanoma, head and neck, liver or kidney cancer. This sequence joins TRBV27 and TRBJ2-7, with TRBD2 matching 13 bases. The CDR3 sequence is CASSWGSPGLAGEQYF. The CDR3 nucleotides read TGTGCCAGCAGTTGGGGCTCTCCGGGACTAGCGGGAGAGCAGTACTTC.